This entry concerns a single T cell receptor beta chain. The germline gives CDR1 MDHEN, CDR2 SYDVKM. The CDR3 runs to 15 residues. Trimming pared 5 bases from V and 0 bases from J, leaving 11 bases between. TCRdb re-called the reads through MiXCR, storing one row per CDR3 protein. The sample lists 200,000 to 300,000 distinct CDR3 sequences; roughly 10% were seen once. The data originate from a study of T cell repertoires in cytomegalovirus infection. The sequencing sample was made of PBMCs. The TCR sequence derives from a human donor in good health (CMV status not recorded). Some clones in this sample may be carry-over from other donors' samples. The chain uses TRBV28 and TRBJ1-3; weak D call: TRBD1 (5 bases). The DNA of the CDR3 is TGTGCCAGCAGTCCGGGGGGTCCCTCTGGAAACACCATATATTTT. Translated: CASSPGGPSGNTIYF.